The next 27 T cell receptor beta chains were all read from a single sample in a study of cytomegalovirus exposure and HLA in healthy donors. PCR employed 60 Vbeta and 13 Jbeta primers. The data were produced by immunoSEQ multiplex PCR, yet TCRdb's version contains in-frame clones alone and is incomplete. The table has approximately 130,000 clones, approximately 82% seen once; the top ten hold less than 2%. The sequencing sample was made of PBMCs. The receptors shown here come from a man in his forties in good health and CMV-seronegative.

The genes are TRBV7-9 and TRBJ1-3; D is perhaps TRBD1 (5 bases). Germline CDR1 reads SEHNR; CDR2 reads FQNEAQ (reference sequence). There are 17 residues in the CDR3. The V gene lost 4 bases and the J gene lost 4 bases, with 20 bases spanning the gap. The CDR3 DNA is TGTGCCAGCAGCTCACCGGGGGGGACCCTCCGGGGAAACACCATATATTTT. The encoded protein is CASSSPGGTLRGNTIYF.

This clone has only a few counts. The chain's CDR3 is CASSPQIGQLKETQYF. DNA of the CDR3: TGTGCCAGCTCACCACAGATTGGACAGTTGAAAGAGACCCAGTACTTC. The genes are TRBV18 and TRBJ2-5, with a tentative D call TRBD1 (6 bases). The CDR3 runs to 16 residues. Germline CDR1 and CDR2: KGHSH and LQKENI. The V gene lost 1 base and the J gene lost 3 bases, with 15 bases spanning the gap.

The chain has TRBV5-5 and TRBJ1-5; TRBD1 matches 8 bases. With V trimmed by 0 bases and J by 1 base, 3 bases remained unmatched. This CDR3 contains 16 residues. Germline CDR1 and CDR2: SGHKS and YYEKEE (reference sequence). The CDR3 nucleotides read TGTGCCAGCAGCTTGGCAGGGGGCAACAGCAATCAGCCCCAGCATTTT. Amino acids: CASSLAGGNSNQPQHF.

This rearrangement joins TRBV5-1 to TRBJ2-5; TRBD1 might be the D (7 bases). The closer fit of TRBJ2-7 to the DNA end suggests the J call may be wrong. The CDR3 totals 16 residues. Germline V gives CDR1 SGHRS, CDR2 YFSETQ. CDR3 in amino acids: CASSRDWAGGHHEQYF. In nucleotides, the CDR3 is TGCGCCAGCAGCCGGGATTGGGCAGGGGGGCACCACGAGCAGTACTTC.

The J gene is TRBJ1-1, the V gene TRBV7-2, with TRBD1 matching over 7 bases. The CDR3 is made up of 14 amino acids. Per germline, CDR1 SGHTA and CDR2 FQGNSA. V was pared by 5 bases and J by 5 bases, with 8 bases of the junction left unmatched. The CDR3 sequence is CASSRDYRGTEAFF. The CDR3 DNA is TGTGCCAGCAGCCGGGATTACAGGGGAACTGAAGCTTTCTTT.

CDR3 loop: CASSMTRDSSYGYTF. The DNA of the CDR3 is TGCGCCAGCAGCATGACCCGGGACAGCTCCTATGGCTACACCTTC. V is TRBV5-1 and J is TRBJ1-2, with TRBD1 identical over 7 bases. The CDR3 totals 15 residues. CDR1 and CDR2 (germline): SGHRS, YFSETQ. V was pared by 4 bases and J by 4 bases, with 10 bases of the junction left unmatched.

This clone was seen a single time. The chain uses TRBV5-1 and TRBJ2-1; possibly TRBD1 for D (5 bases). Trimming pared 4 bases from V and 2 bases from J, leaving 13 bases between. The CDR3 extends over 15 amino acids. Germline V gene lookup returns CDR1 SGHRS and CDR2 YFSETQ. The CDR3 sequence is CASSKTVKTYNEQFF. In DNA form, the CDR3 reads TGCGCCAGCAGCAAGACAGTTAAAACCTACAATGAGCAGTTCTTC.

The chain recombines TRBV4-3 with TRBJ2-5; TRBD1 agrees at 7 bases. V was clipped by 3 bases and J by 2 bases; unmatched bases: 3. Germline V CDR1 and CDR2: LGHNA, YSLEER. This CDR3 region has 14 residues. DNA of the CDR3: TGCGCCAGCAGCCAGGGGACAGCGCAAGAGACCCAGTACTTC. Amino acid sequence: CASSQGTAQETQYF.

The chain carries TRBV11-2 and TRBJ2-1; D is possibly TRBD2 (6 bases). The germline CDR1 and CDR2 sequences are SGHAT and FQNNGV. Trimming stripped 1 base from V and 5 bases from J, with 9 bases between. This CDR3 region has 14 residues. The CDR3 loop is CASSLAEGHNEQFF. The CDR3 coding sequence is TGTGCCAGCAGCTTAGCGGAGGGGCACAATGAGCAGTTCTTC.

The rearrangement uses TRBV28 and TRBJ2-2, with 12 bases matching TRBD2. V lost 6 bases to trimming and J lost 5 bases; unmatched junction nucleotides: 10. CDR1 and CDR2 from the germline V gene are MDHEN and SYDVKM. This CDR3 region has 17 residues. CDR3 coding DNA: TGTGCCAGCAGGATTGGACTAGCGGGGCTTTATACCGGGGAGCTGTTTTTT. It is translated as CASRIGLAGLYTGELFF. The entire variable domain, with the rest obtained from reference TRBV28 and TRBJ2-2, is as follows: DVKVTQSSRYLVKRTGEKVFLECVQDMDHENMFWYRQDPGLGLRLIYFSYDVKMKEKGDIPEGYSVSREKKERFSLILESASTNQTSMYLCASRIGLAGLYTGELFFGEGSRLTVL.

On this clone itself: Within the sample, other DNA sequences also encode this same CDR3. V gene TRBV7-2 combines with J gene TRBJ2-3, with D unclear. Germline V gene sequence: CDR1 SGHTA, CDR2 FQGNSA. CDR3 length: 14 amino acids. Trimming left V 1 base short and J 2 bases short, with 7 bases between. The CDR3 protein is CASSLDGPTDTQYF. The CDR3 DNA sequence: TGTGCCAGCAGCTTAGACGGTCCCACAGATACGCAGTATTTT.

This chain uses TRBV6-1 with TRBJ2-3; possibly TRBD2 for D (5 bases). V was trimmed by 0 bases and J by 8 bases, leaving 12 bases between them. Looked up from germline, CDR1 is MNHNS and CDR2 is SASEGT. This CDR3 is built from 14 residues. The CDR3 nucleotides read TGTGCCAGCAGTGAAGCACTAGACGCGGCTACGCAGTATTTT. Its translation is CASSEALDAATQYF.

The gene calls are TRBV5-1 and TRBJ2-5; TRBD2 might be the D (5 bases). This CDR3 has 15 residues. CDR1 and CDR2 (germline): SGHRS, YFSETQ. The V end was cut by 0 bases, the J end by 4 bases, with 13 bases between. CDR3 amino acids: CASSLGTSERETQYF. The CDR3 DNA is TGCGCCAGCAGCTTGGGGACTTCGGAACGAGAGACCCAGTACTTC.

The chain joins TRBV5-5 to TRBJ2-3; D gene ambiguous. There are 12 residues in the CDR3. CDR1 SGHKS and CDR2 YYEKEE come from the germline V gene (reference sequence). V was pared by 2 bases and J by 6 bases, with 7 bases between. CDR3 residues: CASSFGSDTQYF. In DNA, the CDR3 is TGTGCCAGCAGCTTTGGTAGTGATACGCAGTATTTT.

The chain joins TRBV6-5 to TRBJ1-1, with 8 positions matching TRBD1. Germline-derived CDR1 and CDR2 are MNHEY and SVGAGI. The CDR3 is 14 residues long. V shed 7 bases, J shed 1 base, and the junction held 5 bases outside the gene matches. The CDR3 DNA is TGTGCCAGCAACGTGGACAGGGAGAACACTGAAGCTTTCTTT. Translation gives CASNVDRENTEAFF.

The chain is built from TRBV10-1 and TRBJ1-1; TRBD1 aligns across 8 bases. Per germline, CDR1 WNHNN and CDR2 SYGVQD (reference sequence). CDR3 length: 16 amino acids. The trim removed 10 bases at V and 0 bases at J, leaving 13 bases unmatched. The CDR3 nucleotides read TGCGCCACTGGACAGGGCGAGAGTTACATGAACACTGAAGCTTTCTTT. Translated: CATGQGESYMNTEAFF.

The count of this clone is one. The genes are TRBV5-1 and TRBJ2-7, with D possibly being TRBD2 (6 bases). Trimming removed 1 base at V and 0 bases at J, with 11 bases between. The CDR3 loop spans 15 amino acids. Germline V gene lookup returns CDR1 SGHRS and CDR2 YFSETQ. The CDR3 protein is CASSLNVLASYEQYF. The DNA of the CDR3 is TGCGCCAGCAGCTTGAACGTACTAGCCTCCTACGAGCAGTACTTC.

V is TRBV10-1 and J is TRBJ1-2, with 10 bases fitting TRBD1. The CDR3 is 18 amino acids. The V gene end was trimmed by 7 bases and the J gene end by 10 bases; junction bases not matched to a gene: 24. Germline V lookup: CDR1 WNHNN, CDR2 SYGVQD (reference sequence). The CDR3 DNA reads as TGCGCCAGCAATACTGCCGGGACAGGGGAAATCACTAGCGATTTCTACACCTTC. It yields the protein CASNTAGTGEITSDFYTF.

DNA for the CDR3: TGTGCCAGCAGCTTACATTTGAACACTGAAGCTTTCTTT. Translated, it gives CASSLHLNTEAFF. The genes are TRBV7-2 and TRBJ1-1; D not certain. Germline CDR1 and CDR2: SGHTA and FQGNSA. The CDR3 spans 13 residues. Deletions cut 2 bases from V and 0 bases from J, with 4 bases between.

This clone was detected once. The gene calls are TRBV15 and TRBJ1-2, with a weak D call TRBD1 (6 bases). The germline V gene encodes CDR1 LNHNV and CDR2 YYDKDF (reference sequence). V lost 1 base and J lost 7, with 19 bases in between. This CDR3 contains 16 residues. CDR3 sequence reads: CATSRAQDSLRAGYTF. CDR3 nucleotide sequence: TGTGCCACCAGCAGAGCTCAGGACAGCCTTAGGGCTGGCTACACCTTC.

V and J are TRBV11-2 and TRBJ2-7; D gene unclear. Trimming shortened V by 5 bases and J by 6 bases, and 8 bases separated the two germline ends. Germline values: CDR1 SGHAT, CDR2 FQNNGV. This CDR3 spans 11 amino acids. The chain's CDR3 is CASSVNFEQYF. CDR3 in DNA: TGTGCCAGCAGCGTCAATTTCGAGCAGTACTTC.

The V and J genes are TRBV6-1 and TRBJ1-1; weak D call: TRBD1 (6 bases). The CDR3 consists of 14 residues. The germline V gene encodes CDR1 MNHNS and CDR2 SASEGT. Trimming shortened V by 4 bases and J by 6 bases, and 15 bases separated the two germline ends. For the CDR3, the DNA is TGTGCCAGCAGTGTATACAGGGAGGGCCCTGAAGCTTTCTTT. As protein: CASSVYREGPEAFF.

The CDR3 loop is CASSRRSGANVLTF. DNA of the CDR3: TGTGCCAGCAGTCGTCGCTCTGGGGCCAACGTCCTGACTTTC. The gene calls are TRBV25-1 and TRBJ2-6; D ambiguous. Germline-derived CDR1 and CDR2 are MGHDK and SYGVNS. Between the trimmed V and J ends, which lost 5 bases and 0 bases, there was a span of 5 bases. The CDR3 length is 14 residues.

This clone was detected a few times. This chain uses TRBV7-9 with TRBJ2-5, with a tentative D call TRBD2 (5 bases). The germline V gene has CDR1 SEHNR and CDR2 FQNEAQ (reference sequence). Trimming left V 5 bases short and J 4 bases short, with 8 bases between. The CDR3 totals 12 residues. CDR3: CASSPRGETQYF. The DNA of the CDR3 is TGTGCCAGCAGCCCACGGGGAGAGACCCAGTACTTC. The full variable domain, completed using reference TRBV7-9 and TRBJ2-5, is DTGVSQNPRHKITKRGQNVTFRCDPISEHNRLYWYRQTLGQGPEFLTYFQNEAQLEKSRLLSDRFSAERPKGSFSTLEIQRTEQGDSAMYLCASSPRGETQYFGPGTRLLVL.

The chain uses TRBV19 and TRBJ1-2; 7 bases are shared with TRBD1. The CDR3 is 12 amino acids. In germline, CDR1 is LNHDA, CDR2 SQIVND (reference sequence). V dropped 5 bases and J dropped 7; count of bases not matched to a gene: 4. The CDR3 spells CASSLTGVGYTF. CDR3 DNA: TGTGCCAGTAGTCTAACAGGGGTTGGCTACACCTTC.

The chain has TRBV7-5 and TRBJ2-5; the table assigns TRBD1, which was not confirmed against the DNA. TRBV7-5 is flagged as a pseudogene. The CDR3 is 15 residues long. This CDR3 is CARSLVRGGEETQYF. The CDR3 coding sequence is TGTGCCAGAAGCTTAGTTCGAGGGGGCGAAGAGACCCAGTACTTC.

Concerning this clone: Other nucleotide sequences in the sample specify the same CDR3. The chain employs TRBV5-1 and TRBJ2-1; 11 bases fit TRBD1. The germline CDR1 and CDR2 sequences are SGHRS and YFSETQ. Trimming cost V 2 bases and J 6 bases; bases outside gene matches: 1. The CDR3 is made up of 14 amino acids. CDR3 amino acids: CASSLGTGGNEQFF. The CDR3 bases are TGCGCCAGCAGCTTAGGGACAGGGGGCAATGAGCAGTTCTTC.